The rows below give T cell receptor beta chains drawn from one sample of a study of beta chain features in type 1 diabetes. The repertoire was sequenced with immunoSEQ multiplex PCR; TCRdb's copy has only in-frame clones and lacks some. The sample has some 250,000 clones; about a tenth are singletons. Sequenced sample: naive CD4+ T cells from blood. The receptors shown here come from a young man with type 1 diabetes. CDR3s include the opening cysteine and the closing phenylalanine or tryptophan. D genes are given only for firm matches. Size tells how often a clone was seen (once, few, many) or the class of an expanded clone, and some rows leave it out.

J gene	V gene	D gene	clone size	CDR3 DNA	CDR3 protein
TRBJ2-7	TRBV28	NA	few	TGTGCCAGCAGATCGACGGGGGATGAGCAGTACTTC	CASRSTGDEQYF
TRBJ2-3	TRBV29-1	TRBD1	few	TGCAGCGTTGAAGTTAGGAACAGGGGGACAGATACGCAGTATTTT	CSVEVRNRGTDTQYF
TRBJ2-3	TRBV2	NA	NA	TGTGCCAGCAATCCTAGCACAGATACGCAGTATTTT	CASNPSTDTQYF
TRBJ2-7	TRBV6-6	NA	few	TGTGCCAGCAGTCCGGGGTTAACCTACGAGCAGTACTTC	CASSPGLTYEQYF
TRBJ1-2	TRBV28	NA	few	TGTGCCAGCAGGGCGGTGGGGGGACTCTACTATGGCTACACCTTC	CASRAVGGLYYGYTF
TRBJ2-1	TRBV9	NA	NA	TGTGCCAGCAGCGTAGCGGGGGACTCCTACAATGAGCAGTTCTTC	CASSVAGDSYNEQFF
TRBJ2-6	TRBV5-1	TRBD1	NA	TGCGCCAGCAGCTTGGAAACAGGGGCCGGGGCCAACGTCCTGACTTTC	CASSLETGAGANVLTF
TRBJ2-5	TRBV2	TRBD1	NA	TGTGCCAGCAGCGGATGGGACAGGGAGCCGCTCGGGGCCCAGTACTTC	CASSGWDREPLGAQYF
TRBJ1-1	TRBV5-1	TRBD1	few	TGCGCCAGCAGCTACCTTTCCGGGACAGAGAACACTGAAGCTTTCTTT	CASSYLSGTENTEAFF
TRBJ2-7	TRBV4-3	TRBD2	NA	TGCGCCAGCAGCCAAGATCCGGGGGGGAGAACCTACGAGCAGTACTTC	CASSQDPGGRTYEQYF
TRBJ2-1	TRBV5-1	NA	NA	TGCGCCAGCAGCCGGAGTAAGTACGATGAGCAGTTCTTC	CASSRSKYDEQFF
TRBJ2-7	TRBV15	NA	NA	TGTGCCACCAGCAGACGGGGGACCCGGGACGGACTCTACGAGCAGTACTTC	CATSRRGTRDGLYEQYF
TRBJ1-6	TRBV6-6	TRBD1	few	TGTGCCAGCGAGGCCCGTCAGGGGGCAGGTTCACCCCTCCACTTT	CASEARQGAGSPLHF
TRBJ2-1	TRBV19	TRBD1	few	TGTGCCAGTAGTAGTGGGACAGGGCGCTACAATGAGCAGTTCTTC	CASSSGTGRYNEQFF
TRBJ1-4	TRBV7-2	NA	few	TGTGCCAGCAGCCCACCAGGAACTAATGAAAAACTGTTTTTT	CASSPPGTNEKLFF
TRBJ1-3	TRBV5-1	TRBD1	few	TGCGCCAGCAGATACGGGACAGGTGGAAACACCATATATTTT	CASRYGTGGNTIYF
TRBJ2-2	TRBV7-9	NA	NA	TGTGCCAGCAGCCCGGGGGTGACCGGGGAGCTGTTTTTT	CASSPGVTGELFF
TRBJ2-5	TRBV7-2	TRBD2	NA	TGTGCCAGCAGCCCCAGGGGGACTAGCGGGGCCATGACCCAGTACTTC	CASSPRGTSGAMTQYF
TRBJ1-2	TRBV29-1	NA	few	TGCAGCGTTGAATCCCCTAGTTATGGCTACACCTTC	CSVESPSYGYTF
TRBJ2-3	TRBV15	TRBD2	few	TGTGCCACCAGCAGAGGCCCTTCGCCGGGACTAGCTAAAGATACGCAGTATTTT	CATSRGPSPGLAKDTQYF
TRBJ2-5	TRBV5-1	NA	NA	TGCGCCAGCAGCTTGGCTAGCCCAGAGACCCAGTACTTC	CASSLASPETQYF
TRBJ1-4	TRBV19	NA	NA	TGTGCCAGTAGTTCCCTCCAGGGGAAGCGCGAAAAACTGTTTTTT	CASSSLQGKREKLFF
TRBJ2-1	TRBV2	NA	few	TGTGCCAGCAGTGGGACAGAGCAGTTCTTC	CASSGTEQFF
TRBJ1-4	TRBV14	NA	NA	TGTGCCAGCAGCCAGAGACCGGGCAGGGATGAAAAACTGTTTTTT	CASSQRPGRDEKLFF
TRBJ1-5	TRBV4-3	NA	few	TGCGCCAGCAGCCAATTCACGGGGGATCAGCCCCAGCATTTT	CASSQFTGDQPQHF
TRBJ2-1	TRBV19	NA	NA	TGTGCCAGTAGTATAGATCGTGAGAAAAGCAAGTTCTTC	CASSIDREKSKFF
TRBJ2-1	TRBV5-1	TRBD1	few	TGCGCCAGCAGCTCGGACAGGGGCAATGAGCAGTTCTTC	CASSSDRGNEQFF
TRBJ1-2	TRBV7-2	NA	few	TGTGCCAGCTCCTTCTGGGCAGGGGTGGCGGACACCTTC	CASSFWAGVADTF
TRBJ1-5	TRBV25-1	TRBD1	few	TGTGCCAGCAGTGTCGGACAGGGGGCTCATCAGCCCCAGCATTTT	CASSVGQGAHQPQHF
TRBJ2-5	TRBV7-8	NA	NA	TGTGCCAGCAGCTCCCGGACTGCCGAGACCCAGTACTTC	CASSSRTAETQYF
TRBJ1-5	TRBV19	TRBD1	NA	TGTGCCAGTAGTATCATTCTGAGGGACAGGCGCCGGGATCAGCCCCAGCATTTT	CASSIILRDRRRDQPQHF
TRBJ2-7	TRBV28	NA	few	TGTGCCAGCAACCCCAGAGGATACGAGCAGTACTTC	CASNPRGYEQYF
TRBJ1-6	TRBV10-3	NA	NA	TGTGCCATCAGTGAGGGGACAAGTGGGTCACCCCTCCACTTT	CAISEGTSGSPLHF
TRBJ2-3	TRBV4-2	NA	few	TGTGCCAGCAGCGTTAGCGCAGCAGATACGCAGTATTTT	CASSVSAADTQYF
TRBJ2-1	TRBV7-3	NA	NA	TGTGCCAGCAGCTTTTCTGCGTCGGGGTTCCCCCCCAATGGTGAGCAGTTCTTC	CASSFSASGFPPNGEQFF
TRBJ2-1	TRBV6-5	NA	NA	TGTGCCACCGAACAGGGAGGGTCCTACAATGAGCAGTTCTTC	CATEQGGSYNEQFF
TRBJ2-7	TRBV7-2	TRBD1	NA	TGTGCCAGCAGTTACAAAGTCCCGGGACAGGGCGCCTACGAGCAGTACTTC	CASSYKVPGQGAYEQYF
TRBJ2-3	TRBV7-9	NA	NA	TGTGCCAGCAGCCCTCCTCGGGGCACAGATACGCAGTATTTT	CASSPPRGTDTQYF
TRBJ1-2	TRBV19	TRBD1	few	TGTGCCAGTATCGCAGGGGGTGAGAGTGGTTTCTATGGCTACACCTTC	CASIAGGESGFYGYTF
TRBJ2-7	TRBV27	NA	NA	TGTGCCAGCAGTTTTTCGACAGGACCCTACGAGCAGTACTTC	CASSFSTGPYEQYF
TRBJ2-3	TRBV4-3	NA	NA	TGCGCCAGCAGCCAAGAAAGGCCTAGCAGGACAGATACGCAGTATTTT	CASSQERPSRTDTQYF
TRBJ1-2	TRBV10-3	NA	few	TGTGCCATCAGTGACAGCGCAGCGTTGCTCTTGGGCTACACCTTC	CAISDSAALLLGYTF
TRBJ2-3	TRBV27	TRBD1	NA	TGTGCCAGCAGTCCGATGGGCAGGGGGCTAGCAGATACGCAGTATTTT	CASSPMGRGLADTQYF
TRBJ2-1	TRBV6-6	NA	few	TGTGCCAGCAGTCCCGGGGGAAATGAGCAGTTCTTC	CASSPGGNEQFF
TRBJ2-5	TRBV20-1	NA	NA	TGCAGTGCTAGAGACAGGGAGACCCAGTACTTC	CSARDRETQYF